The source of this TCR beta chain is a study of OX40 agonist ivuxolimab in advanced cancers. About the full investigation: The costimulatory receptor OX40 (CD134) was targeted by ivuxolimab, a fully human IgG2 agonistic monoclonal antibody. The point of sequencing TCRbeta in the periphery was to test whether ivuxolimab changed TCR sequence diversity and drove clonal T-cell expansion. Of the 50 or so patients in dose escalation, about 19 had hepatocellular carcinoma, about 15 had melanoma, 9 had renal cell carcinoma and 9 had head and neck cancer. The paper reports the monotherapy dose-escalation portion (N = 52 patients) of the phase I ivuxolimab trial. Intravenous ivuxolimab was administered to patients every 2 weeks at six dose levels: 0.01, 0.1, 0.3, 1.5, 3 and 10 mg/kg. Partial responses occurred in three dose-escalation patients, of whom one had hepatocellular carcinoma and two had cutaneous melanoma. In the dose-escalation cohort, approximately 80% of patients were male, and the mean age was 60 years with a range of roughly 20 to 85. Patients were allowed to have had prior anti-PD-1, anti-PD-L1 or anti-CTLA-4 therapy, and less than 45% of the dose-escalation patients had previously received checkpoint inhibitors. Overall study outcomes, separate from this receptor: At doses of 0.1 to 3.0 mg/kg, clonal expansion of both CD4+ and CD8+ T cells in blood was seen between baseline and week 6. Low levels of normalized T-cell clonal expansion were also shown by some nonresponding patients. After ivuxolimab, more expanded clones were found on average in CD8+ T cells than in CD4+ T cells. The antigen specificity of the clonally expanded peripheral T cells was not determined. Partial responders in the 0.1-3.0 mg/kg groups had among the lowest normalized peripheral clonal expansion, especially among CD8+ T cells.

In its sample, this clone was seen once. The clone's antigen remains unknown. Within one base of it there is no much larger clone, and no base qualities were kept. Patients with a history of autoimmune disease or receiving systemic immunosuppression were excluded from the trial. In every dose cohort, peripheral blood was drawn for TCR sequencing at baseline, cycle 4 day 1, and cycle 7 day 1. Samples were obtained from an open-label, multicenter, first-in-human phase I dose-escalation trial of ivuxolimab. Adults with locally advanced or metastatic head and neck squamous cell, hepatocellular, melanoma or renal cell carcinoma were enrolled in the trial. CD4+ and CD8+ T cells were sorted separately from peripheral blood before TCR sequencing. V is trimmed back by 6 bases and J by 8 bases, and the junction contains 7 bases that no gene match accounts for. The CDR3, cysteine through phenylalanine, is 12 amino acids long. CDR3 DNA is the only sequence kept; it has 36 bases, read in frame from the first base. CDR1 and CDR2 were assigned from the germline V gene as SQVTM and ANQGSEA.

Genomic DNA was isolated from the sorted cells so that the TCRbeta CDR3 region could be sequenced. The immunoSEQ Assay was used for sequencing of TCRbeta CDR3 regions. TCRdb carries this immuneACCESS record with in-frame sequences only. Its versions omit some clonotypes, under half of them owing to an unresolved V gene in the studies checked, with the rest unexplained. This sample lists about 37,000 clones; around four fifths were detected once. The ten top clones hold 35% to 45% of the sample. The sequences come from CD4+ or CD8+ T cells sorted from blood, collected in a trial of the OX40 agonist ivuxolimab. This sequence uses TRBV29-1 and TRBJ1-1; 9 junctional bases match TRBD1. The clonotype was recovered from an adult with an advanced solid tumor such as melanoma, head and neck, liver or kidney cancer. DNA sequence: TGCAGCGTCGCCGGACAGGGGAAGGAAGCTTTCTTT. The encoded protein is CSVAGQGKEAFF.